This T cell receptor (beta chain) was sequenced in a study of molecular identifiers for immune sequencing clone quantification. Whole-study findings and limits: It was shown that clones above 20 RNA copies held over 99% of effector molecules, but under 1% in naive cells. Detecting spiked Jurkat TCR RNA from one cell among about a million naive cells was reportedly possible.

Previously reported methods and listed TCR primers produced the bulk TCR libraries. TCRdb reanalysed the PCR reads using MiXCR and keeps one entry per CDR3 protein. The profile shows fewer than 100,000 distinct CDR3 sequences, roughly 23% of them singletons. With respect to this clonotype: What it recognizes is unknown. A read error may be the cause here, since a much bigger clone is one base away.

The CDR3 length is 14 residues. Trimming pared 8 bases from V and 3 bases from J, leaving 17 bases between. Germline V gives CDR1 MNHEY, CDR2 SMNVEV (reference sequence). Sorted naive CD8 T cells were those defined as CD8+CD4-CCR7+CD45RA+. Material for sequencing was naive CD8+ T cells from blood, with Jurkat cell RNA spiked in. Indicated subset: FACS-sorted CD8+CD4-CCR7+CD45RA+ naive T cells. This rearrangement joins TRBV27 to TRBJ2-7; TRBD1 is a possible D gene (6 bases). The clonotype comes from a human donor in good health. Some libraries in this study had Jurkat cell RNA spiked in. In DNA, the CDR3 is TGTGCCAGCGGGGTCGCAGGGGTATTCTACGAGCAGTACTTC. Its translation: CASGVAGVFYEQYF.